This entry features one TCR beta chain sequence. Its matching antigen is unknown. The CDR3 runs 15 residues. Deletions cut 3 bases from V and 9 bases from J, with 15 bases between. From germline, CDR1 is SNHLY and CDR2 FYNNEI. The source of the sample is a study of OX40 agonist ivuxolimab in advanced cancers. This table comes from immunoSEQ multiplex PCR, and its TCRdb copy is limited to in-frame clones, with some not included. The sample has just over 60,000 clones; about nine tenths are singletons. Overall study findings and caveats: Fewer expanded clones were found on average in CD4+ than in CD8+ T cells. Clonal expansion in partial responders at 0.1-3.0 mg/kg ranked among the lowest.

Blood was sampled at baseline, cycle 4 day 1, and cycle 7 day 1. The clonotype was recovered from an adult with an advanced solid tumor such as melanoma, head and neck, liver or kidney cancer. The chain joins TRBV2 to TRBJ1-6; perhaps TRBD1 as D (5 bases). The sequencing used CD4+ or CD8+ T cells sorted from blood, collected in a trial of the OX40 agonist ivuxolimab. The CDR3 nucleotides are TGTGCCAGCAGTGAGGACGACAGTGGGATTTCACCCCTCCACTTT. It yields the protein CASSEDDSGISPLHF.